This T cell receptor (beta chain) was sequenced during a study of circulating and synovial CD4+ cells in juvenile arthritis. Per the germline V gene, CDR1 is MNHEY and CDR2 is SMNVEV (reference sequence). The CDR3 length is 13 residues. V lost 4 bases to trimming and J lost 4 bases, with 10 bases between them. Sequencing used immunoSEQ multiplex PCR; TCRdb keeps in-frame clones, though not all of them. Found here are fewer than 40,000 clones, roughly 95% of them singletons; the top ten hold 0.15% to 0.2%. Sequencing was performed on CD4+ T cells from blood. The chain links TRBV27 to TRBJ2-5; maybe TRBD2 (5 bases). This clonotype was sampled from a human donor with juvenile idiopathic arthritis. The CDR3 region is CASSWEYGETQYF. As DNA, the CDR3 is TGTGCCAGCAGTTGGGAGTACGGAGAGACCCAGTACTTC.